The source of this TCR beta chain is a study of CD8 T cells in ankylosing spondylitis. General study points: A TCR beta motif of 7 or 8 highly homologous variants appeared characteristic of ankylosing spondylitis blood.

The CDR3 loop spans 14 amino acids. V lost 2 bases, J lost 2 bases, and 10 bases lay in between. Per the germline V gene, CDR1 is SGHRS and CDR2 is YFSETQ. Using its own MiXCR run on the 5' RACE reads, TCRdb lists one record per CDR3 protein. Of approximately 550,000 distinct CDR3 sequences listed, over 9.5% are singletons. To note about this clonotype: Its antigen remains unidentified.

The chain recombines TRBV5-1 with TRBJ2-5, with D possibly TRBD1 on 6 matching bases. Input material: blood, either unsorted or a sorted T cell fraction (not recorded which). This receptor was taken from a male donor with ankylosing spondylitis. CDR3 DNA: TGCGCCAGCAGCTTTCCAGGGGCTCAAGAGACCCAGTACTTC. Translating it yields CASSFPGAQETQYF.